This T cell receptor beta chain was observed in a study of T cell responses to AZD1222 COVID-19 vaccine. The CDR3 length is 15 residues. CDR1 is LNHDA, CDR2 SQIVND, per germline (reference sequence). Trimming took 4 bases from V and 3 from J, leaving 15 bases between them. Generated by immunoSEQ multiplex PCR, the TCRdb table keeps only in-frame clones and is missing some. The sample has roughly 130,000 clones; about 90% are singletons. The material sequenced was peripheral blood, taken on day 0 of AZD1222 vaccination. The chain joins TRBV19 to TRBJ1-1, with D maybe TRBD1 (6 bases). The receptor was isolated from an adult in good health. Written as DNA, the CDR3 is TGTGCCAGTAGTACACAGGGAGGGGCCGACACTGAAGCTTTCTTT. Protein product: CASSTQGGADTEAFF.